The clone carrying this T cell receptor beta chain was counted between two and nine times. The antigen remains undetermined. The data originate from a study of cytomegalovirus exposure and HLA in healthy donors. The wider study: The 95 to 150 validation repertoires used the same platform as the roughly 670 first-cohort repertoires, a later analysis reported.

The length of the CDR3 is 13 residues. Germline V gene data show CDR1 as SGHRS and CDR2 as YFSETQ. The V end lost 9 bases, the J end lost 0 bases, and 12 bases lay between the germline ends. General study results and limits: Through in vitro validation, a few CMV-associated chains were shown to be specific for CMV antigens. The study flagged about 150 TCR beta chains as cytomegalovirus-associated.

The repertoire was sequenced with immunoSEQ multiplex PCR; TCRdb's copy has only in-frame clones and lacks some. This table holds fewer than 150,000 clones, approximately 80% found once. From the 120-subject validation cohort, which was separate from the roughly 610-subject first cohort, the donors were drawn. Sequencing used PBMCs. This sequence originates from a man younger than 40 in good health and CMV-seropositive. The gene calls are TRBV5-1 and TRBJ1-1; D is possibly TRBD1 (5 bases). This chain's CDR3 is CATQMGLNTEAFF. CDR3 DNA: TGCGCCACCCAGATGGGGCTGAACACTGAAGCTTTCTTT.